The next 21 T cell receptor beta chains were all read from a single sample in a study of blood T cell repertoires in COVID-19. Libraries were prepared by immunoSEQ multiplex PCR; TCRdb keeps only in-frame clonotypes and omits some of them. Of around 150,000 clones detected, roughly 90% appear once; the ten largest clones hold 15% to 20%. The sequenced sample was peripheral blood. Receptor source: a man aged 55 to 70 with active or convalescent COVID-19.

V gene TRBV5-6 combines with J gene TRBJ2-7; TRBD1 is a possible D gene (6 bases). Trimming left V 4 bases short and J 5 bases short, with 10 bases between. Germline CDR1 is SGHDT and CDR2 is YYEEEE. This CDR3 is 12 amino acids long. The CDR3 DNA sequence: TGTGCCAGCAGCACCGGACAGCACGAGCAGTACTTC. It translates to CASSTGQHEQYF.

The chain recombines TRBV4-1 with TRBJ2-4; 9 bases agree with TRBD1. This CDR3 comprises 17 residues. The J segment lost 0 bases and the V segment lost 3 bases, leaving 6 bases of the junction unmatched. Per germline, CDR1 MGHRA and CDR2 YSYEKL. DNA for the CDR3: TGCGCCAGCAGCCAGGGACAGGGAGAGCTAGCCAAAAACATTCAGTACTTC. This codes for CASSQGQGELAKNIQYF.

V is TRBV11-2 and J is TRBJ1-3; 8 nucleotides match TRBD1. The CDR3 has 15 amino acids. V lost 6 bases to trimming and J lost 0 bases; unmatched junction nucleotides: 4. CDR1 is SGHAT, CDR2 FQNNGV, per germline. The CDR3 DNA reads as TGTGCCAGCAGATGGACAGGGAACTCTGGAAACACCATATATTTT. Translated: CASRWTGNSGNTIYF.

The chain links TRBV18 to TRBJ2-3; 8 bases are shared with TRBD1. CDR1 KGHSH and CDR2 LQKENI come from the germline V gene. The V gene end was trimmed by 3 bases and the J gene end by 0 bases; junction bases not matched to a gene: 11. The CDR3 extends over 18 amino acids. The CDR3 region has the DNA TGTGCCAGCTCACCCCCGACATATACAGGGGGTAGCACAGATACGCAGTATTTT. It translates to CASSPPTYTGGSTDTQYF.

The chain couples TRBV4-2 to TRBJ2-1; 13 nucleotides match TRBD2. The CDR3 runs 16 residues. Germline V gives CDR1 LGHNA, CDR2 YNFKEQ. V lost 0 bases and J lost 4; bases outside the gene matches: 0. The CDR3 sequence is CASSQETSGRYNEQFF. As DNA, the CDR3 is TGTGCCAGCAGCCAAGAGACTAGCGGGAGGTACAATGAGCAGTTCTTC.

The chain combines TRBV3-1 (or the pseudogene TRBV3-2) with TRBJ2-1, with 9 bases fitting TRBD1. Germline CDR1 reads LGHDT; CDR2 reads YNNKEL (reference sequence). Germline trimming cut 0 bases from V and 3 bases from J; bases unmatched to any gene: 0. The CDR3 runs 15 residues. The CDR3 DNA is TGTGCCAGCAGCCAAGAGGGACAGGGCTACAATGAGCAGTTCTTC. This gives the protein CASSQEGQGYNEQFF.

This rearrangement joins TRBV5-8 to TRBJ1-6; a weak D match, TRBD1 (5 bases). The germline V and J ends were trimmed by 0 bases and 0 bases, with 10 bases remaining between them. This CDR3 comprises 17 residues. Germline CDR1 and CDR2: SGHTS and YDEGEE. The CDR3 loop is CASSLGQPSSYNSPLHF. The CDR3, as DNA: TGTGCCAGCAGCTTGGGACAGCCTAGCTCCTATAATTCACCCCTCCACTTT.

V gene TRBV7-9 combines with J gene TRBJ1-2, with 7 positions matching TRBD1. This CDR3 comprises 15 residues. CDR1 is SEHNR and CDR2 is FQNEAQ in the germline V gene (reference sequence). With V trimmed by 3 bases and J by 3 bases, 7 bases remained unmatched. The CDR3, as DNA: TGTGCCAGCAGCTTCGGACAGGACCTCCACTATGGCTACACCTTC. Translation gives CASSFGQDLHYGYTF.

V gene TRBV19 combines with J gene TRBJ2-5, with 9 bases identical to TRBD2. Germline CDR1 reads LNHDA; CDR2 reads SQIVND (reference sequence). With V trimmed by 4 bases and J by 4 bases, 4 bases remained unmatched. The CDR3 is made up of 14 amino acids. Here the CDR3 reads CASSSIAGVETQYF. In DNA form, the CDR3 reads TGTGCCAGTAGTAGTATAGCGGGAGTAGAGACCCAGTACTTC. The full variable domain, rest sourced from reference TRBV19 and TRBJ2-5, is DGGITQSPKYLFRKEGQNVTLSCEQNLNHDAMYWYRQDPGQGLRLIYYSQIVNDFQKGDIAEGYSVSREKKESFPLTVTSAQKNPTAFYLCASSSIAGVETQYFGPGTRLLVL.

The CDR3 loop reads CASSIKGSGANVLTF. In DNA form, the CDR3 reads TGTGCCAGTAGTATTAAGGGGTCTGGGGCCAACGTCCTGACTTTC. V is TRBV19 and J is TRBJ2-6, with D tentatively TRBD1 (5 bases). Germline assignment: CDR1 LNHDA and CDR2 SQIVND (reference sequence). The CDR3 has 15 residues. V lost 3 bases and J lost 1, with 7 bases in between. The entire variable domain, with the rest obtained from reference TRBV19 and TRBJ2-6, is as follows: DGGITQSPKYLFRKEGQNVTLSCEQNLNHDAMYWYRQDPGQGLRLIYYSQIVNDFQKGDIAEGYSVSREKKESFPLTVTSAQKNPTAFYLCASSIKGSGANVLTFGAGSRLTVL.

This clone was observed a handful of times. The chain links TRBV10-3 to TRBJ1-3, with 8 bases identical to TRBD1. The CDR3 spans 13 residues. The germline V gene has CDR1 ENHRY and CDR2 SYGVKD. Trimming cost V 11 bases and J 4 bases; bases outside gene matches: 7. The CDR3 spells CAASGTGGNTIYF. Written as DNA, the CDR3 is TGTGCCGCCTCCGGGACAGGAGGAAACACCATATATTTT.

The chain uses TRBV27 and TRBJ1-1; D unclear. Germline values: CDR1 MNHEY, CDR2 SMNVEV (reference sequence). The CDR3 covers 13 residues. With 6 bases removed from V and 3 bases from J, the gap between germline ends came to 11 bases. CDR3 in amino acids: CASRRTDDTEAFF. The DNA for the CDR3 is TGTGCCAGCAGGCGTACTGATGACACTGAAGCTTTCTTT.

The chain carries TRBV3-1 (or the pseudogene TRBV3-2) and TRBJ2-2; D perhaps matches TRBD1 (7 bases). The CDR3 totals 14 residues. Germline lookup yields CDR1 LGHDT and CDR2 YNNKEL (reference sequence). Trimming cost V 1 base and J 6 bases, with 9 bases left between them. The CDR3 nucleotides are TGTGCCAGCAGCCAAGCCAGGGGGGCCGGGGAGCTGTTTTTT. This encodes CASSQARGAGELFF.

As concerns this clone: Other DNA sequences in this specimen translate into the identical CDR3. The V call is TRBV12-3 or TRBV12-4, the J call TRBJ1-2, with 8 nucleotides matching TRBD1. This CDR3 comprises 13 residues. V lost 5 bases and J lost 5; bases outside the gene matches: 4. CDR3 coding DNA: TGTGCCAGCAGTCCGGGGACAGGATATGGCTACACCTTC. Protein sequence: CASSPGTGYGYTF.

The CDR3 protein is CASSSRTGGWYEQYF. Written as DNA, the CDR3 is TGTGCCAGCAGTTCCAGGACAGGGGGCTGGTACGAGCAGTACTTC. J is TRBJ2-7 and V is TRBV6-7; 11 bases align to TRBD1. TRBV6-7 is filed as an ORF, its function uncertain. J lost 4 bases, V lost 4 bases, and 6 bases had no gene match. The CDR3 has 15 amino acids.

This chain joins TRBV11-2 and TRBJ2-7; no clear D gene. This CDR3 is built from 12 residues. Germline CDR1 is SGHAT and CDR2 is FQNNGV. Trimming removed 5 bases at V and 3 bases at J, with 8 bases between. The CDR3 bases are TGTGCCAGCAGCGCACGCGTCTACGAGCAGTACTTC. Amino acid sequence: CASSARVYEQYF. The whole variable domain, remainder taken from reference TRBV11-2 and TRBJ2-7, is EAGVAQSPRYKIIEKRQSVAFWCNPISGHATLYWYQQILGQGPKLLIQFQNNGVVDDSQLPKDRFSAERLKGVDSTLKIQPAKLEDSAVYLCASSARVYEQYFGPGTRLTVT.

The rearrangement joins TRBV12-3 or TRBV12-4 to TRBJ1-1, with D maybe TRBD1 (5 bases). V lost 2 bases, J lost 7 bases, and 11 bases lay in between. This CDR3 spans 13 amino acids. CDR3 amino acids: CASSLPDQGEAFF. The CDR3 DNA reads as TGTGCCAGCAGTTTACCCGATCAGGGTGAAGCTTTCTTT.

In DNA form, the CDR3 reads TGTGCCAGCAGTGCCCAGGAAGGCAATCAGCCCCAGCATTTT. Translating gives CASSAQEGNQPQHF. The V gene is TRBV2, the J gene TRBJ1-5; D is unclear. Germline V CDR1 and CDR2: SNHLY, FYNNEI. V lost 4 bases to trimming and J lost 2 bases, with 9 bases between them. This CDR3 is built from 14 residues.

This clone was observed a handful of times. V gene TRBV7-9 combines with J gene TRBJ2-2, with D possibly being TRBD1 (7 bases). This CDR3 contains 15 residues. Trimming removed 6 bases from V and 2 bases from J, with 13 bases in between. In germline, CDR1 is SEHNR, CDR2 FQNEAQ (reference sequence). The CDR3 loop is CASSIQGGNTGELFF. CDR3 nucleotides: TGTGCCAGCAGTATCCAGGGGGGAAACACCGGGGAGCTGTTTTTT.

CDR3: CASSDLRLAVNEQFF. The CDR3, as DNA: TGTGCCAGCAGTGATTTGAGACTAGCGGTGAATGAGCAGTTCTTC. V usage is TRBV6-2 or TRBV6-3 and J usage is TRBJ2-1, with 9 bases lining up with TRBD2. Germline-derived CDR1 and CDR2 are MNHEY and SVGEGT. The CDR3 is 15 residues long. Trimming cost V 5 bases and J 7 bases; bases outside gene matches: 9.

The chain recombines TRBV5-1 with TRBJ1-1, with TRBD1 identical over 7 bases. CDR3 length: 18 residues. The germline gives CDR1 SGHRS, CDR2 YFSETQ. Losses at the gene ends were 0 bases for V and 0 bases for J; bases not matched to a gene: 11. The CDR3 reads CASSLGAGGFTMNTEAFF. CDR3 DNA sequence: TGCGCCAGCAGCTTGGGGGCAGGGGGATTTACCATGAACACTGAAGCTTTCTTT.